A single T cell receptor (beta chain) is shown here with its context. The entry originates in a study of blood T cell repertoires in COVID-19. Study-level background: Spain, Italy and the United States supplied samples that represented acute and convalescent COVID-19. Sample material is recorded as cDNA or gDNA derived from T cells, B-cell-depleted T cells, or PBMCs.

Study processing details: Using reference gene primer amplification, nucleated cell counts were estimated. TCRdb's table, derived via immunoSEQ multiplex PCR, lists solely in-frame clones and lacks some. V and J calls and clone size are as listed in that table; D and trimming were resolved from the DNA. The table records roughly 49,000 clones, about 86% of them present only once. This clonotype was obtained from a man aged 80 or over with active COVID-19. Sequencing was carried out using peripheral blood.

Written as DNA, the CDR3 is TGTGCCAGCAGTGACAAGAGGGCGCTTGGGCTGTTTTTT. It codes for CASSDKRALGLFF. The rearrangement uses TRBV6-1 and TRBJ2-2; tentative D call: TRBD2 (5 bases). Germline assignment: CDR1 MNHNS and CDR2 SASEGT. The CDR3 runs 13 residues. V shed 3 bases and J shed 13 bases, with 15 bases lying between them.